A selection of T cell receptor beta chains follows, all from one sample in a study of blood T cell repertoires in COVID-19. Profiled with immunoSEQ multiplex PCR; TCRdb holds only in-frame clones, not every one. The data show about 48,000 clones, 90% seen once. Sequencing was done on a sample of peripheral blood. These receptors were taken from a man in his 70s with acute or convalescent COVID-19. Both conserved end residues are part of each CDR3. Each record gives: CDR3 DNA, CDR3 protein, J gene, V gene, D gene, clone size. A D gene is named only where the DNA matches it firmly. Some rows have no size entry. The others give once, few or many, or a class for an expanded clone.

cdr3_nt: TGTGCCAGCAGTTTAGCGGGGGGGCGATTCCATGAGCAGTTCTTC
cdr3_aa: CASSLAGGRFHEQFF
j_call: TRBJ2-1
v_call: TRBV27
d_call: TRBD2
clone_size: -

cdr3_nt: TGTGCCAGCAGCTTAGCGGGACAGGGATCCGGGGCCAACGTCCTGACTTTC
cdr3_aa: CASSLAGQGSGANVLTF
j_call: TRBJ2-6
v_call: TRBV7-9
d_call: TRBD1
clone_size: -

cdr3_nt: TGTGCCACCAGTGAGGACTTCCAGGCCGGCGGCTACACCTTC
cdr3_aa: CATSEDFQAGGYTF
j_call: TRBJ1-2
v_call: TRBV24-1
d_call: -
clone_size: -

cdr3_nt: TGCGCCAGCAGCCAAGAATACGGGGGCACTGAAGCTTTCTTT
cdr3_aa: CASSQEYGGTEAFF
j_call: TRBJ1-1
v_call: TRBV4-3
d_call: -
clone_size: -

cdr3_nt: TGTGCCATCCTGAGGGGGCCAATGAACACTGAAGCTTTCTTT
cdr3_aa: CAILRGPMNTEAFF
j_call: TRBJ1-1
v_call: TRBV28
d_call: TRBD1
clone_size: -

cdr3_nt: TGTGCCAGTAGTAACCCTCCCGCCCGGACTGATCAGCCCCAGCATTTT
cdr3_aa: CASSNPPARTDQPQHF
j_call: TRBJ1-5
v_call: TRBV19
d_call: -
clone_size: -

cdr3_nt: TGCGCCAGCAGCCAAGGGACTAGCCGCCCCGGGGGTACGCAGTATTTT
cdr3_aa: CASSQGTSRPGGTQYF
j_call: TRBJ2-3
v_call: TRBV4-1
d_call: TRBD2
clone_size: -

cdr3_nt: TGTGCCAGCACCCCAGGAAGGCACTACGAGCAGTACTTC
cdr3_aa: CASTPGRHYEQYF
j_call: TRBJ2-7
v_call: TRBV28
d_call: -
clone_size: -

cdr3_nt: TGTGCCAGCAGGGGAGTTTTGAGCCCTGAAGCTTTCTTT
cdr3_aa: CASRGVLSPEAFF
j_call: TRBJ1-1
v_call: TRBV7-9
d_call: -
clone_size: -

cdr3_nt: TGTGCCAGCAGCCCCGGACAGTCGGAATCACCCCTCCACTTT
cdr3_aa: CASSPGQSESPLHF
j_call: TRBJ1-6
v_call: TRBV7-9
d_call: -
clone_size: -

cdr3_nt: TGCGCCAGCAGCCAAGATCGACTTAGTCGGGCAGATACGCAGTATTTT
cdr3_aa: CASSQDRLSRADTQYF
j_call: TRBJ2-3
v_call: TRBV4-3
d_call: -
clone_size: medium-sized

cdr3_nt: TGTGCCAGCACTGGGACTAGCGGGGGAAATGAGCAGTTCTTC
cdr3_aa: CASTGTSGGNEQFF
j_call: TRBJ2-1
v_call: TRBV2
d_call: TRBD2
clone_size: -

cdr3_nt: TGCGCCAGCAGCTTGGACACCTACTATGGCTACACCTTC
cdr3_aa: CASSLDTYYGYTF
j_call: TRBJ1-2
v_call: TRBV5-1
d_call: -
clone_size: -

cdr3_nt: TGTGCCAGCAGTTCGGGACAGGGTATTGTGGGCTACACCTTC
cdr3_aa: CASSSGQGIVGYTF
j_call: TRBJ1-2
v_call: TRBV27
d_call: TRBD1
clone_size: -

cdr3_nt: TGTGCCAGCAGCCATCACCGGGAGAACTACGAGCAGTACTTC
cdr3_aa: CASSHHRENYEQYF
j_call: TRBJ2-7
v_call: TRBV14
d_call: -
clone_size: -

cdr3_nt: TGTGCCAGCAGCTTGACGAGGGGGCCGAACACTGAAGCTTTCTTT
cdr3_aa: CASSLTRGPNTEAFF
j_call: TRBJ1-1
v_call: TRBV11-2
d_call: TRBD1
clone_size: once

cdr3_nt: TGTGCCAGCAGTTACCCACTCACTGAAGCTTTCTTT
cdr3_aa: CASSYPLTEAFF
j_call: TRBJ1-1
v_call: TRBV6-2/TRBV6-3
d_call: -
clone_size: -

cdr3_nt: TGCGCCAGCAGAGGCCTAGACGCCACAGATACGCAGTATTTT
cdr3_aa: CASRGLDATDTQYF
j_call: TRBJ2-3
v_call: TRBV5-1
d_call: -
clone_size: once

cdr3_nt: TGTGCCAGCAGCCAAGACGGTAGCGCGAGGTGGGGGGAGCTGTTTTTT
cdr3_aa: CASSQDGSARWGELFF
j_call: TRBJ2-2
v_call: TRBV4-2
d_call: -
clone_size: -

cdr3_nt: TGTGCCAGCTCAACAGGGATTCTAGAGGACTACACCTTC
cdr3_aa: CASSTGILEDYTF
j_call: TRBJ1-2
v_call: TRBV18
d_call: -
clone_size: -

cdr3_nt: TGTGCCAGCAGCTTGGGGAGGGACCGCAATCAGCCCCAGCATTTT
cdr3_aa: CASSLGRDRNQPQHF
j_call: TRBJ1-5
v_call: TRBV5-8
d_call: -
clone_size: -

cdr3_nt: TGTGCCAGCAGTTACGGAAGACTAGCGGGGGGATCCTACGAGCAGTACTTC
cdr3_aa: CASSYGRLAGGSYEQYF
j_call: TRBJ2-7
v_call: TRBV6-2/TRBV6-3
d_call: TRBD2
clone_size: -

cdr3_nt: TGTGCCAGCAGCGACATCTCTGGGGCCAACGTCCTGACTTTC
cdr3_aa: CASSDISGANVLTF
j_call: TRBJ2-6
v_call: TRBV7-9
d_call: -
clone_size: -

cdr3_nt: TGTGCCAGCAGTCTAGGGGGCAACTATGGCTACACCTTC
cdr3_aa: CASSLGGNYGYTF
j_call: TRBJ1-2
v_call: TRBV6-5
d_call: TRBD1
clone_size: -

cdr3_nt: TGTGCCAGTAGTGAGTGGCCCCAGACAGGCTACTACGAGCAGTACTTC
cdr3_aa: CASSEWPQTGYYEQYF
j_call: TRBJ2-7
v_call: TRBV19
d_call: -
clone_size: -

cdr3_nt: TGTGCCAGCAGTTTTGGTGCAGTCACTGAAGCTTTCTTT
cdr3_aa: CASSFGAVTEAFF
j_call: TRBJ1-1
v_call: TRBV12-3/TRBV12-4
d_call: -
clone_size: -

cdr3_nt: TGTGCCATCTCTAGATCGAATGAGCAGTTCTTC
cdr3_aa: CAISRSNEQFF
j_call: TRBJ2-1
v_call: TRBV10-3
d_call: -
clone_size: few